This passage covers 20 T cell receptor beta chains from one sample sequenced in a study of glioma-infiltrating T cells after dendritic cell vaccination. Libraries were prepared by immunoSEQ multiplex PCR; TCRdb keeps only in-frame clonotypes and omits some of them. Of tens of thousands of clones in the sample, about 80% were seen once. The material was blood, obtained before dendritic cell vaccination. The origin of the receptors is a human donor with glioblastoma.

The chain recombines TRBV4-1 with TRBJ1-2; D call uncertain. Trimming shortened V by 4 bases and J by 4 bases, and 19 bases separated the two germline ends. CDR1 is MGHRA, CDR2 YSYEKL, per germline. The CDR3 is made up of 16 amino acids. As DNA, the CDR3 is TGCGCCAGCAGCCCCCCGTGGAGCCCACAAACCTATGGCTACACCTTC. This gives the protein CASSPPWSPQTYGYTF.

This sequence joins TRBV7-2 and TRBJ1-2; possible D gene TRBD1, 5 bases. This CDR3 has 16 residues. The germline V gene encodes CDR1 SGHTA and CDR2 FQGNSA. V was trimmed by 5 bases and J by 5 bases, leaving 21 bases between them. CDR3 residues: CASSPGGSSGTYGYTF. The CDR3, as DNA: TGTGCCAGCAGCCCCGGCGGGAGTTCGGGGACTTATGGCTACACCTTC.

This chain connects TRBV12-5 to TRBJ2-4; 8 nucleotides align to TRBD2. Looked up from germline, CDR1 is LGHNT and CDR2 is FRNRAP. The length of the CDR3 is 19 residues. V lost 5 bases, J lost 0 bases, and 15 bases stayed unmatched. The CDR3 DNA is TGTGCTAGTGGTCCCTTAGCGGGGTCCCTTACACTAGCCAAAAACATTCAGTACTTC. As protein: CASGPLAGSLTLAKNIQYF.

The CDR3 DNA sequence: TGTGCCAGCAGCGTGACTAGCGGGAGGGGAGAGACCCAGTACTTC. As protein: CASSVTSGRGETQYF. The rearrangement joins TRBV9 to TRBJ2-5; TRBD2 aligns across 14 bases. CDR1 SGDLS and CDR2 YYNGEE come from the germline V gene. The CDR3 has 15 amino acids. Trimming removed 2 bases from V and 4 bases from J; junction bases left unmatched: 1.

The chain joins TRBV7-8 to TRBJ2-1; D perhaps matches TRBD1 (5 bases). Germline values: CDR1 SGHVS, CDR2 FQNEAQ. Trimming removed 3 bases at V and 8 bases at J, with 14 bases between. This CDR3 comprises 14 residues. The CDR3 DNA sequence: TGTGCCAGCAGCTTCTTATCGCAGGGCGATGAGCAGTTCTTC. It codes for CASSFLSQGDEQFF.

This clone was counted only a few times. The rearrangement joins TRBV28 to TRBJ1-3, with a possible D match to TRBD1 (5 bases). CDR3 size: 15 residues. V was trimmed by 7 bases and J by 0 bases, leaving 13 bases between them. CDR1 is MDHEN and CDR2 is SYDVKM in the germline V gene. The CDR3 DNA reads TGTGCCAGCATCCCAGGACAATACTCTGGAAACACCATATATTTT. Translating gives CASIPGQYSGNTIYF.

The count of this clone is one. The V and J genes are TRBV7-9 and TRBJ1-1; the D gene is possibly TRBD1 (5 bases). The CDR3 spans 12 residues. Germline V gives CDR1 SEHNR, CDR2 FQNEAQ (reference sequence). The V gene lost 5 bases and the J gene lost 8 bases, with 12 bases spanning the gap. CDR3 residues: CASSPMGLEAFF. The DNA of the CDR3 is TGTGCCAGCAGCCCAATGGGACTCGAAGCTTTCTTT.

The CDR3 loop reads CASSLEGQGISEQFF. For the CDR3, the DNA is TGCGCCAGCAGCTTAGAGGGACAGGGTATTAGTGAGCAGTTCTTC. The V and J genes are TRBV5-1 and TRBJ2-1, with 9 bases matching TRBD1. The germline V gene encodes CDR1 SGHRS and CDR2 YFSETQ. V lost 2 bases to trimming and J lost 9 bases; unmatched junction nucleotides: 9. The CDR3 has 15 amino acids.

This clone has more than one count but fewer than ten. The chain joins TRBV4-1 to TRBJ2-7, with 8 bases matching TRBD2. Trimming at V came to 0 bases and at J to 0 bases, leaving 4 bases not matched to a gene. CDR3 length: 16 residues. Germline values: CDR1 MGHRA, CDR2 YSYEKL. The chain's CDR3 is CASSQDLSGGSYEQYF. The DNA for the CDR3 is TGCGCCAGCAGCCAAGATCTCAGCGGGGGCTCCTACGAGCAGTACTTC.

This clone has a single count. The rearrangement links TRBV5-1 to TRBJ2-2; D may be TRBD1 (5 bases). This CDR3 has 15 residues. The germline V gene encodes CDR1 SGHRS and CDR2 YFSETQ. V lost 0 bases to trimming and J lost 3 bases, with 9 bases between them. The CDR3 reads CASSLADRYTGELFF. CDR3 in DNA: TGCGCCAGCAGCTTGGCCGACAGATACACCGGGGAGCTGTTTTTT.

The V call is TRBV5-8, the J call TRBJ1-4; D unclear. This CDR3 region has 14 residues. Trimming removed 1 base from V and 8 bases from J, with 12 bases in between. Germline V CDR1 and CDR2: SGHTS, YDEGEE. The CDR3 here is CASSLYGGDEKLFF. The DNA for the CDR3 is TGTGCCAGCAGCTTGTACGGAGGTGACGAAAAACTGTTTTTT. Filled out from reference TRBV5-8 and TRBJ1-4, the complete variable domain reads EAGVTQSPTHLIKTRGQQATLRCSPISGHTSVYWYQQALGLGLQFLLWYDEGEERNRGNFPPRFSGRQFPNYSSELNVNALELEDSALYLCASSLYGGDEKLFFGSGTQLSVL.

V is TRBV6-5 and J is TRBJ1-3, with a tentative D call TRBD1 (6 bases). The CDR3 is made up of 15 amino acids. Germline CDR1 MNHEY, CDR2 SVGAGI. The ends were cut back, 6 bases at V and 7 bases at J, with 19 bases in the middle. CDR3 sequence: CASSWGLQLGNTIYF. The CDR3 DNA sequence: TGTGCCAGCAGCTGGGGGCTTCAGCTCGGGAACACCATATATTTT.

The CDR3 region has the DNA TGTGCCAGCAGGGTCGAGGGGGGGAATTCACCCCTCCACTTT. Translating gives CASRVEGGNSPLHF. The chain uses TRBV2 and TRBJ1-6; D might be TRBD1 (6 bases). The CDR3 consists of 14 residues. From germline, CDR1 is SNHLY and CDR2 FYNNEI. Deletions cut 6 bases from V and 7 bases from J, with 13 bases between.

This clone was recorded at least ten times. This chain uses TRBV19 with TRBJ1-1, with TRBD1 identical over 7 bases. This CDR3 contains 14 residues. Per germline, CDR1 LNHDA and CDR2 SQIVND (reference sequence). The trim removed 7 bases at V and 1 base at J, leaving 6 bases unmatched. This chain's CDR3 is CASKRTGANTEAFF. The CDR3 region has the DNA TGTGCCAGTAAAAGAACAGGGGCGAACACTGAAGCTTTCTTT. The full variable domain, in which reference TRBV19 and TRBJ1-1 provide the parts outside the CDR3, is DGGITQSPKYLFRKEGQNVTLSCEQNLNHDAMYWYRQDPGQGLRLIYYSQIVNDFQKGDIAEGYSVSREKKESFPLTVTSAQKNPTAFYLCASKRTGANTEAFFGQGTRLTVV.

This sequence joins TRBV27 and TRBJ2-1; 11 bases map to TRBD2. The CDR3 is 18 amino acids. V trimming: 1 base; J trimming: 9 bases; junction bases outside the gene matches: 14. CDR1 MNHEY and CDR2 SMNVEV come from the germline V gene (reference sequence). CDR3 region: CASSLWGSGREGFGEQFF. As DNA, the CDR3 is TGTGCCAGCAGTTTATGGGGTAGCGGGAGGGAGGGATTTGGTGAGCAGTTCTTC.

The J gene is TRBJ1-2, the V gene TRBV6-1; no clear D. The germline CDR1 and CDR2 sequences are MNHNS and SASEGT. CDR3 length equals 13 residues. V lost 4 bases and J 8 bases, leaving 14 bases between the germline ends. The CDR3 coding sequence is TGTGCCAGCAGTGTTTTAGGGAGGCACGGCTACACCTTC. It yields the protein CASSVLGRHGYTF.

This chain links TRBV29-1 with TRBJ2-5; no definite D call. The CDR3 spans 11 residues. The germline V and J ends were trimmed by 7 bases and 0 bases, with 6 bases remaining between them. Germline V lookup: CDR1 SQVTM, CDR2 ANQGSEA. The CDR3 DNA reads TGCAGCGGAAGCAACCAAGAGACCCAGTACTTC. Its protein product is CSGSNQETQYF.

This chain links TRBV19 with TRBJ1-2, with no clear D. The germline gives CDR1 LNHDA, CDR2 SQIVND (reference sequence). V was shortened by 1 base and J by 5 bases, with 11 bases between the two germline ends. The CDR3 length is 14 residues. CDR3 sequence: CASSIAEGRYGYTF. CDR3 bases: TGTGCCAGTAGTATAGCAGAGGGAAGGTATGGCTACACCTTC.

The gene calls are TRBV6-1 and TRBJ2-7; 7 bases are shared with TRBD1. CDR3 length: 14 amino acids. The trim removed 8 bases at V and 2 bases at J, leaving 9 bases unmatched. CDR1 and CDR2 from the germline V gene are MNHNS and SASEGT. CDR3 nucleotides: TGTGCCAGCCCCGGGGACAGCTACCCCTACGAGCAGTACGTC. It encodes CASPGDSYPYEQYV.

This clone has a handful of counts. This chain connects TRBV27 to TRBJ2-2, with 8 positions matching TRBD1. J gave up 0 bases and V 5 bases, and 5 bases lay outside the gene matches. CDR1 MNHEY and CDR2 SMNVEV come from the germline V gene (reference sequence). CDR3 size: 16 residues. CDR3: CASSPPTGANTGELFF. The CDR3 nucleotides are TGTGCCAGCAGTCCCCCGACAGGGGCGAACACCGGGGAGCTGTTTTTT.